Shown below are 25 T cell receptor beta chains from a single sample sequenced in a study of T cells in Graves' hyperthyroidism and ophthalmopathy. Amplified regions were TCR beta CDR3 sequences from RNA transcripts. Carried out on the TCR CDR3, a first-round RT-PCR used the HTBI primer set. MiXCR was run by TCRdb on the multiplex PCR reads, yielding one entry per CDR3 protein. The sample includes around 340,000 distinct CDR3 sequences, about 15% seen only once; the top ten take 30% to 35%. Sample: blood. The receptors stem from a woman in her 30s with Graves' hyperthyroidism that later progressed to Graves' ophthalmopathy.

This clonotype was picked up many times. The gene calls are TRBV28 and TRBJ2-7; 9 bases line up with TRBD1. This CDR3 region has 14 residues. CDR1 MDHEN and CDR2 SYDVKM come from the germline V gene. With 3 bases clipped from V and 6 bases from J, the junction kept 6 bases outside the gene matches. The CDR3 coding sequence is TGTGCCAGCAGTTTGGGGACAGGGACCTCCGAGCAGTACTTC. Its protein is CASSLGTGTSEQYF. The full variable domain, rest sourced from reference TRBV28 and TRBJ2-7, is DVKVTQSSRYLVKRTGEKVFLECVQDMDHENMFWYRQDPGLGLRLIYFSYDVKMKEKGDIPEGYSVSREKKERFSLILESASTNQTSMYLCASSLGTGTSEQYFGPGTRLTVT.

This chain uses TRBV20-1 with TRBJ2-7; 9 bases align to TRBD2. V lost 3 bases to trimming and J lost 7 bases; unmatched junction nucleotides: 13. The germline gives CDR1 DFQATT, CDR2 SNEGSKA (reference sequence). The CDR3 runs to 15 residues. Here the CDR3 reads CSARKREAGSGEQYF. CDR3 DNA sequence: TGCAGTGCTAGGAAGCGGGAGGCCGGATCGGGGGAGCAGTACTTC.

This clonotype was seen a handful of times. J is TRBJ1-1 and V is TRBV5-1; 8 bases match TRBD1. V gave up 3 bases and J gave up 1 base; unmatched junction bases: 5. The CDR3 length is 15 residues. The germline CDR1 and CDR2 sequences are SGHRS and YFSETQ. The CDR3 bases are TGCGCCAGCAGCTACACCGGGACAGGGAACACTGAAGCTTTCTTT. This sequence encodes CASSYTGTGNTEAFF.

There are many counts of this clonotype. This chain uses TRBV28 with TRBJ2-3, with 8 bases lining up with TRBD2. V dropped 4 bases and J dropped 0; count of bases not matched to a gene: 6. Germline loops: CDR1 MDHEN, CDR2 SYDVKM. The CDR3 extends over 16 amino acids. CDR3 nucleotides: TGTGCCAGCAGTTCTAGAGGACTAGCTAGCACAGATACGCAGTATTTT. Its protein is CASSSRGLASTDTQYF.

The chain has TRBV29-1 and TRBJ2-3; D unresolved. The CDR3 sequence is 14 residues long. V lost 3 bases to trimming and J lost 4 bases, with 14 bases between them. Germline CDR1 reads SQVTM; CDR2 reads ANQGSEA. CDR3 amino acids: CSVDPGGVADTQYF. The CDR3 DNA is TGCAGCGTTGATCCCGGCGGTGTTGCAGATACGCAGTATTTT.

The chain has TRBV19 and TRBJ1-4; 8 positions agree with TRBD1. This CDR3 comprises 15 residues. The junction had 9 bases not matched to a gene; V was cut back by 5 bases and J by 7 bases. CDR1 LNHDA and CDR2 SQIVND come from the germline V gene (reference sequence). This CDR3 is CASSAQGGRGEKLFF. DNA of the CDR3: TGTGCCAGTAGTGCACAGGGGGGAAGAGGTGAAAAACTGTTTTTT.

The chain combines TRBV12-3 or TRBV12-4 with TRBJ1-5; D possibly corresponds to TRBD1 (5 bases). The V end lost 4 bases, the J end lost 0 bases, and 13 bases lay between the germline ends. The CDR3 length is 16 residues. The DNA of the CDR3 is TGTGCCAGCAGTTCGTGGGACCGCAATAGCAATCAGCCCCAGCATTTT. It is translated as CASSSWDRNSNQPQHF.

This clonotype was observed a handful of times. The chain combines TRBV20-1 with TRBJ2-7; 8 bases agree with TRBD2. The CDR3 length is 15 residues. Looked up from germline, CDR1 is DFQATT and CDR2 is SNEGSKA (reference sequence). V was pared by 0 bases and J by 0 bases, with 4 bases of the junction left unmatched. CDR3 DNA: TGCAGTGCTAGAGATCGAAGCGGGAGCTCCTACGAGCAGTACTTC. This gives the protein CSARDRSGSSYEQYF.

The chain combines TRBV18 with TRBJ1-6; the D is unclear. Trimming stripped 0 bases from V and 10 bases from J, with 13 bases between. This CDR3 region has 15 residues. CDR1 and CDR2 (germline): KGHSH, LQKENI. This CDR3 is CASSPPLGAGSPLHF. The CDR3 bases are TGTGCCAGCTCACCACCGCTGGGAGCGGGATCACCCCTCCACTTT. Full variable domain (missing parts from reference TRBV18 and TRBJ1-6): NAGVMQNPRHLVRRRGQEARLRCSPMKGHSHVYWYRQLPEEGLKFMVYLQKENIIDESGMPKERFSAEFPKEGPSILRIQQVVRGDSAAYFCASSPPLGAGSPLHFGNGTRLTVT.

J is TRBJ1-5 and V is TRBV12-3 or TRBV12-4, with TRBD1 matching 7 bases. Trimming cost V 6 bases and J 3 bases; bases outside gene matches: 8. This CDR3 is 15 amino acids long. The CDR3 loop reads CASSSGTEDNQPQHF. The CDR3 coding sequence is TGTGCCAGCAGCTCCGGGACAGAAGACAATCAGCCCCAGCATTTT.

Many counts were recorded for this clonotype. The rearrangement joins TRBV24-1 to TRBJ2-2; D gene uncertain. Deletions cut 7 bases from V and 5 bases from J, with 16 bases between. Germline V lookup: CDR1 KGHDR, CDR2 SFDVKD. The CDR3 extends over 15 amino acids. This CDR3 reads CATRAGNPGTGELFF. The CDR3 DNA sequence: TGTGCCACCAGAGCAGGAAACCCCGGGACCGGGGAGCTGTTTTTT.

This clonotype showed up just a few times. The CDR3 DNA reads TGCGCCAGCAGCCAAATAGGGGGTAACGGGAGGGAGTCGGGAGAGACCCAGTACTTC. Protein sequence: CASSQIGGNGRESGETQYF. This rearrangement joins TRBV4-1 to TRBJ2-5, with 8 bases identical to TRBD2. With V trimmed by 2 bases and J by 4 bases, 18 bases remained unmatched. The germline CDR1 and CDR2 sequences are MGHRA and YSYEKL. This CDR3 is built from 19 residues.

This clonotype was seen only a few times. CDR3 nucleotide sequence: TGCGCCAGCAGGGACAGGGTTGGAGAGACCCAGTACTTC. This sequence encodes CASRDRVGETQYF. The rearrangement links TRBV5-1 to TRBJ2-5; 8 nucleotides align to TRBD1. V lost 5 bases to trimming and J lost 4 bases; unmatched junction nucleotides: 4. There are 13 residues in the CDR3. Germline CDR1 reads SGHRS; CDR2 reads YFSETQ.

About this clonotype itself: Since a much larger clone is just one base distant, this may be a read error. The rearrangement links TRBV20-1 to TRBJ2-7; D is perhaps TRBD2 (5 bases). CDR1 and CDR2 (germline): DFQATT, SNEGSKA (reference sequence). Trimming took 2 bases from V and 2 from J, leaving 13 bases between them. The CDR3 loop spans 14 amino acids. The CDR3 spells CSARWGALPYEQYF. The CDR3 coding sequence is TGCAGTGCTAGATGGGGAGCCCTCCCCTACGAGCAGTACTTC.

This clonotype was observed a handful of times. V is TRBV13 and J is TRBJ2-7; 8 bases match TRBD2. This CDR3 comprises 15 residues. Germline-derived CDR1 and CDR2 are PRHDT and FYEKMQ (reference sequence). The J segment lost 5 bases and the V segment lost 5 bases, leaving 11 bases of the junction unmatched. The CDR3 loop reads CASSAPKRGWDEQYF. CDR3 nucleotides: TGTGCCAGCAGCGCTCCCAAGCGGGGGTGGGACGAGCAGTACTTC.

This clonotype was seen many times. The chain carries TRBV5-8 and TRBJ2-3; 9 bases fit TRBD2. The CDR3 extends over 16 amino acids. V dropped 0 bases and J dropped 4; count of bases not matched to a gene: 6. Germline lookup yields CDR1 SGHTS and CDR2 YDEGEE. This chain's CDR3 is CASSLGGGAVSDTQYF. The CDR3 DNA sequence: TGTGCCAGCAGCTTGGGCGGGGGGGCGGTATCAGATACGCAGTATTTT. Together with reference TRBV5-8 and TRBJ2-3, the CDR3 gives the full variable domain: EAGVTQSPTHLIKTRGQQATLRCSPISGHTSVYWYQQALGLGLQFLLWYDEGEERNRGNFPPRFSGRQFPNYSSELNVNALELEDSALYLCASSLGGGAVSDTQYFGPGTRLTVL.

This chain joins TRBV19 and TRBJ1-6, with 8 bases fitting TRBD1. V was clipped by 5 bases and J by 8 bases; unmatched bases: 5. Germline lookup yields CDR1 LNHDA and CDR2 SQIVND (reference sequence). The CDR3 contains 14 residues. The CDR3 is CASSGGQDYSPLHF. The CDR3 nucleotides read TGTGCCAGTAGTGGGGGACAGGATTATTCACCCCTCCACTTT.

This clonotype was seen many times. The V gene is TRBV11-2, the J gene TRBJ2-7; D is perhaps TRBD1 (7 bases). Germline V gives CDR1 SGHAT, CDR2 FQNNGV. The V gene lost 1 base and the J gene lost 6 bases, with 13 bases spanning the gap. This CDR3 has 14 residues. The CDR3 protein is CASSLVRGVVEQYF. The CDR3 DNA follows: TGTGCCAGCAGCTTAGTCAGGGGGGTGGTCGAGCAGTACTTC.

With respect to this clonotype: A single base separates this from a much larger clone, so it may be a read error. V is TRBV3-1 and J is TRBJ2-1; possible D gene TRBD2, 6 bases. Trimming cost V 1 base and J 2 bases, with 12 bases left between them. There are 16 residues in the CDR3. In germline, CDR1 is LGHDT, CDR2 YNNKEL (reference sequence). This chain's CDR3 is CASSQVGGNPYNEQFF. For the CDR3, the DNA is TGTGCCAGCAGCCAAGTGGGCGGGAACCCCTACAATGAGCAGTTCTTC.

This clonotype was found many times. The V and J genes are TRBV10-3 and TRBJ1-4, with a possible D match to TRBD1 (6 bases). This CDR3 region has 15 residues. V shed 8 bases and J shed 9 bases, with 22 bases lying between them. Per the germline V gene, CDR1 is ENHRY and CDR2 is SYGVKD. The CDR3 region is CAIGEQRGSGKKLFF. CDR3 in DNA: TGTGCCATCGGAGAGCAAAGGGGGAGTGGGAAAAAACTGTTTTTT.

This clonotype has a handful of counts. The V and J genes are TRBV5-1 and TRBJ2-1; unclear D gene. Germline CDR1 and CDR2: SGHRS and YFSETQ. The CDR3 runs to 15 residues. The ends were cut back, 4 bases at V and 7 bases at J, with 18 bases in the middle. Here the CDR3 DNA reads TGCGCCAGCAGCCCGGAGCCCCAGCGAGTGAATGAGCAGTTCTTC. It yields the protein CASSPEPQRVNEQFF.

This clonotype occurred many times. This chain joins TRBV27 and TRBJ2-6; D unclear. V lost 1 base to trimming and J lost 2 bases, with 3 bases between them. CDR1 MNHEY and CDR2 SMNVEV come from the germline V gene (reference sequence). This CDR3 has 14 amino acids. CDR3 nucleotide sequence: TGTGCCAGCAGTTTATTTGCTGGGGCCAACGTCCTGACTTTC. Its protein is CASSLFAGANVLTF.

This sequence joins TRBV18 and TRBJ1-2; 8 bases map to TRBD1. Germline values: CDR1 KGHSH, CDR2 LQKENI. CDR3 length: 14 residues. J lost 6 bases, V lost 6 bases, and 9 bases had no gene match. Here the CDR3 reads CASSPETGANGYTF. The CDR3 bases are TGTGCCAGCTCGCCTGAGACAGGGGCTAATGGCTACACCTTC.

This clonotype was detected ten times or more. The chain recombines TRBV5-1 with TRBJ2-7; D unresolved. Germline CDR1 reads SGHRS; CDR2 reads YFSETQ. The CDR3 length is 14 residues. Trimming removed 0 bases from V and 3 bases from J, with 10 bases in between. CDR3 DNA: TGCGCCAGCAGCTTGGCCCACGGTGGCTACGAGCAGTACTTC. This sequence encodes CASSLAHGGYEQYF. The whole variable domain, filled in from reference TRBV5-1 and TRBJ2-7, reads KAGVTQTPRYLIKTRGQQVTLSCSPISGHRSVSWYQQTPGQGLQFLFEYFSETQRNKGNFPGRFSGRQFSNSRSEMNVSTLELGDSALYLCASSLAHGGYEQYFGPGTRLTVT.

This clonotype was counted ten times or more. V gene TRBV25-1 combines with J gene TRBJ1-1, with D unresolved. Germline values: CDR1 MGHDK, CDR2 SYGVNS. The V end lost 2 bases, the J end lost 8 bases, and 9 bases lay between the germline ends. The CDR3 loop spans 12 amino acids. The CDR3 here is CASSERRVEAFF. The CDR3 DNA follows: TGTGCCAGCAGTGAACGGCGCGTGGAAGCTTTCTTT.